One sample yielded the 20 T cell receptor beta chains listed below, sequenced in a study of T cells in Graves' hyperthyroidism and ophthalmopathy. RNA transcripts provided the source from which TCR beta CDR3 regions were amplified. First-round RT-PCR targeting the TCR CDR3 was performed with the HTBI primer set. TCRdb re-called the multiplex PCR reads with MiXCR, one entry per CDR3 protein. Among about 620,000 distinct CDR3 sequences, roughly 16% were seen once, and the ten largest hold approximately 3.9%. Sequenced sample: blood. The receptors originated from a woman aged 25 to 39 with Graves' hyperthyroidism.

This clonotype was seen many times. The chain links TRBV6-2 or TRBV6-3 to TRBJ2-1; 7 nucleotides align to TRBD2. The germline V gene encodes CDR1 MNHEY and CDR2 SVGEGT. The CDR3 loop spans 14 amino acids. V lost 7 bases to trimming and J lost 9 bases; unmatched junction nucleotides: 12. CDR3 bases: TGTGCCAGCACTGGCAGGGAGGGCGGAGGTGAGCAGTTCTTC. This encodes CASTGREGGGEQFF.

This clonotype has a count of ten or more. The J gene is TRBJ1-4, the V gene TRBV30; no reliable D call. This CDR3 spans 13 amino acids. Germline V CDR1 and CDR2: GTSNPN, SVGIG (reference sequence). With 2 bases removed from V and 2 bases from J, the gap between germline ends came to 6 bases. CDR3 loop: CAWSKTTNEKLFF. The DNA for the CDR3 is TGTGCCTGGAGTAAGACTACTAATGAAAAACTGTTTTTT.

This CDR3 reads CASSRRDSLNYGYTF. CDR3 sequence (DNA): TGTGCCAGCAGCCGTCGGGACTCACTTAACTATGGCTACACCTTC. The chain links TRBV13 to TRBJ1-2; D might be TRBD1 (5 bases). V dropped 5 bases and J dropped 1 base, with 14 bases sitting between them. CDR3 length: 15 residues. CDR1 and CDR2 from the germline V gene are PRHDT and FYEKMQ (reference sequence).

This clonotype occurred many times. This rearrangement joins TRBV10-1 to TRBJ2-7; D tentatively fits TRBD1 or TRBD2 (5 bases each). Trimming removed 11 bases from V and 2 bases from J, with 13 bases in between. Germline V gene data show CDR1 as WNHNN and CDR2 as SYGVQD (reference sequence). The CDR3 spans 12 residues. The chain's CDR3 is CAEHGAPYEQYF. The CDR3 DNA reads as TGCGCCGAACACGGGGCGCCCTACGAGCAGTACTTC.

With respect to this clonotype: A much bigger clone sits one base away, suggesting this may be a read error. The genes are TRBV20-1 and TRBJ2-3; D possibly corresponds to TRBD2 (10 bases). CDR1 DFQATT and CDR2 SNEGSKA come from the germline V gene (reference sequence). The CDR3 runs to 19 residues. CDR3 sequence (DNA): TGCAGTGTTAGAGGGGACAGGGAAGCTAGCGGGAGACTTTCAGATACGCAGTATTTT. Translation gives CSVRGDREASGRLSDTQYF.

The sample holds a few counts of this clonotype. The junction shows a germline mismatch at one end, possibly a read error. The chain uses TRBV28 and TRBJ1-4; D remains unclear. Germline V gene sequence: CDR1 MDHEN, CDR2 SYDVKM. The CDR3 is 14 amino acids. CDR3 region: CVSRKDATNEKLFF. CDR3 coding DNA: TGTGTCAGCCGAAAAGATGCAACTAATGAAAAACTGTTTTTT.

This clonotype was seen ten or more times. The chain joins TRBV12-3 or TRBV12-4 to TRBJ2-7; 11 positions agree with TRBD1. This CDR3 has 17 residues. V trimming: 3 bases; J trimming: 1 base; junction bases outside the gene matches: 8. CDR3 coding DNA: TGTGCCAGCAGTTTGCCCAGGGGACAGGGGGGGTCCTACGAGCAGTACTTC. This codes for CASSLPRGQGGSYEQYF.

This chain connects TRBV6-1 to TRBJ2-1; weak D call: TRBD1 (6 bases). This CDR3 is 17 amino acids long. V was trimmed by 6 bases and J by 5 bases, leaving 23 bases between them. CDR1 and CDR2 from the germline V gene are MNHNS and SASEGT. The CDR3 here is CASSLGGVGRGNNEQFF. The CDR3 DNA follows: TGTGCCAGCAGCCTAGGTGGGGTGGGAAGGGGGAACAATGAGCAGTTCTTC.

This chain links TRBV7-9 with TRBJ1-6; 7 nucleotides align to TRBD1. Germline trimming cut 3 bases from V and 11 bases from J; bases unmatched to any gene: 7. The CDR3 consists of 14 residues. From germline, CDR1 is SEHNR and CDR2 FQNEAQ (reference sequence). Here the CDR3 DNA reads TGTGCCAGCAGCTTGGGACAGACCGCCGCACCCCTCCACTTT. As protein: CASSLGQTAAPLHF.

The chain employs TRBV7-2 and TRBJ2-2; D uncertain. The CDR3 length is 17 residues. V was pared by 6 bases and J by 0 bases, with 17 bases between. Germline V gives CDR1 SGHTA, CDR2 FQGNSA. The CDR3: CASRLYGWRPNTGELFF. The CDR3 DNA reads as TGTGCCAGCAGATTATATGGGTGGCGGCCGAACACCGGGGAGCTGTTTTTT.

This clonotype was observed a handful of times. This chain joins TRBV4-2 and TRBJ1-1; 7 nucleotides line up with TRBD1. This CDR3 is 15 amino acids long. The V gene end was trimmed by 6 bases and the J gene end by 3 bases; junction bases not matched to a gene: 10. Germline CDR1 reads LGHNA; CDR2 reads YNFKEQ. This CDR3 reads CASSPNRDSYTEAFF. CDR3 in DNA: TGTGCCAGCAGTCCGAATAGGGACAGCTACACTGAAGCTTTCTTT.

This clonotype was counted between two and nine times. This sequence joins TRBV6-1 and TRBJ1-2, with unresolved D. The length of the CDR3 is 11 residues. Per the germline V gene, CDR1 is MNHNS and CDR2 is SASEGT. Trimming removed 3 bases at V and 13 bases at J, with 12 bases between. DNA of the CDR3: TGTGCCAGCAGTGATGGTCACCACCTCACCTTC. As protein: CASSDGHHLTF.

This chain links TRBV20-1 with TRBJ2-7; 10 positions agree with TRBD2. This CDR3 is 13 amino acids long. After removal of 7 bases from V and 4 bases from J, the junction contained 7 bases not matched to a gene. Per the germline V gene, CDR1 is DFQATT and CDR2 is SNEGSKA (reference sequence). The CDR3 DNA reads TGCAGTGTCGCTAGCGGGAGAGGGTACGAGCAGTACTTC. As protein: CSVASGRGYEQYF.

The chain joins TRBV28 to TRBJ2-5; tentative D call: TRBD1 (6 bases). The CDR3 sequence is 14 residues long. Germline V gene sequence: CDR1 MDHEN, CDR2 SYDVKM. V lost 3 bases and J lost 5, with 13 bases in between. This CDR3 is CASSFTGPGETQYF. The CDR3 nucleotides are TGTGCCAGCAGTTTCACAGGGCCGGGGGAGACCCAGTACTTC.

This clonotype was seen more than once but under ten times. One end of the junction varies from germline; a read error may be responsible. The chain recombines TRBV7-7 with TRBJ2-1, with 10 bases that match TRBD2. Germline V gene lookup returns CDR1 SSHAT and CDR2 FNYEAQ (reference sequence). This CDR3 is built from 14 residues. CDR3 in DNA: TGTGCTAGCAGCCGAAGCGGGAGGGGGGATGAGCAGTTCTTC. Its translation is CASSRSGRGDEQFF.

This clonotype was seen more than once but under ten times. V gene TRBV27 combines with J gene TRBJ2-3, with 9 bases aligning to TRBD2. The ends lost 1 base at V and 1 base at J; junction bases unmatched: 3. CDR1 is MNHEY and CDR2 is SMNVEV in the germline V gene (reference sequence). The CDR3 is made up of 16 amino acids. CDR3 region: CASSLWVAGGTDTQYF. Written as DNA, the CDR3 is TGTGCCAGCAGTTTATGGGTAGCGGGAGGCACAGATACGCAGTATTTT.

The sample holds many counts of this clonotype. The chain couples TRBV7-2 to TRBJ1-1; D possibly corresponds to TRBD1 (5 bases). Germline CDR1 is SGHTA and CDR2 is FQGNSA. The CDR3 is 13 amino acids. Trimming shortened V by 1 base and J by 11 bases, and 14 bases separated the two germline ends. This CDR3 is CASSLDPQGWAFF. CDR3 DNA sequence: TGTGCCAGCAGCTTAGACCCCCAGGGCTGGGCTTTCTTT.

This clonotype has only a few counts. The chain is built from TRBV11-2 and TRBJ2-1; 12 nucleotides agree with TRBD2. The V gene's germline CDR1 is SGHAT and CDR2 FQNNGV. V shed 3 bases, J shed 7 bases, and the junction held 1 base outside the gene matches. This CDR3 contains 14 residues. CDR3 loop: CASSFTSGRNEQFF. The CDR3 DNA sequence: TGTGCCAGCAGCTTTACTAGCGGGAGGAATGAGCAGTTCTTC.

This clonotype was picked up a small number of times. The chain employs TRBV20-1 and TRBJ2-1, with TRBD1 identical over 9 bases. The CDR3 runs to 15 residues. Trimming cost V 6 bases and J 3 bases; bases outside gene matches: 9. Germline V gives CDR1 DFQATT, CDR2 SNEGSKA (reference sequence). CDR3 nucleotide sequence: TGCAGTGCCACCCGCCGACAGGGGGTCTACAATGAGCAGTTCTTC. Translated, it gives CSATRRQGVYNEQFF.

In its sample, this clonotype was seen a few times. Here the CDR3 reads CASSEGTSGRAPYEQYF. The CDR3 nucleotides read TGTGCCAGCAGTGAAGGGACTAGCGGGAGGGCCCCGTACGAGCAGTACTTC. This rearrangement joins TRBV2 to TRBJ2-7, with 15 bases fitting TRBD2. V was clipped by 1 base and J by 4 bases; unmatched bases: 5. This CDR3 comprises 17 residues. The germline V gene has CDR1 SNHLY and CDR2 FYNNEI.